The next 16 T cell receptor beta chains were all read from a single sample in a study of cytomegalovirus exposure and HLA in healthy donors. The PCR contained 60 Vbeta and 13 Jbeta primers. Produced via immunoSEQ multiplex PCR; TCRdb's table is partial and in-frame only. The sample includes about 180,000 clones, roughly three quarters of them seen just once. Specimen: PBMCs. These receptors originate from a woman younger than 45 in good health and CMV-seropositive.

The chain couples TRBV5-4 to TRBJ1-1; 7 bases fit TRBD1. The CDR3 sequence is 14 residues long. Unmatched junction bases numbered 11, after V lost 4 bases and J lost 8 bases. Germline V gene lookup returns CDR1 SGHNT and CDR2 YYREEE (reference sequence). CDR3 sequence (DNA): TGTGCCAGCAGCCGGGACAGAGTTTTAGCAGAAGCTTTCTTT. Translating gives CASSRDRVLAEAFF.

The V call is TRBV4-2, the J call TRBJ2-1; a weak D match, TRBD2 (7 bases). Trimming shortened V by 4 bases and J by 8 bases, and 18 bases separated the two germline ends. The CDR3 extends over 15 amino acids. CDR1 LGHNA and CDR2 YNFKEQ come from the germline V gene. CDR3 DNA sequence: TGTGCCAGCAGCCCGAGGGGGGGGGCCGGTGATGAGCAGTTCTTC. It encodes CASSPRGGAGDEQFF.

The gene calls are TRBV6-1 and TRBJ2-1, with D possibly TRBD1 on 5 matching bases. The CDR3 consists of 13 residues. The V gene's germline CDR1 is MNHNS and CDR2 SASEGT. Trimming took 3 bases from V and 9 from J, leaving 12 bases between them. The DNA for the CDR3 is TGTGCCAGCAGTGAGGTAGGGGTCGCTGAGCAGTTCTTC. Encoded protein: CASSEVGVAEQFF.

The rearrangement uses TRBV10-2 and TRBJ2-5; TRBD2 matches 9 bases. Trimming cost V 4 bases and J 5 bases; bases outside gene matches: 2. Germline CDR1 and CDR2: WSHSY and SAAADI. This CDR3 contains 13 residues. The CDR3: CASSGTSVETQYF. The CDR3 coding sequence is TGCGCCAGCAGTGGGACTAGCGTTGAGACCCAGTACTTC.

The chain combines TRBV28 with TRBJ2-1; possible D gene TRBD1, 5 bases. This CDR3 has 14 amino acids. From germline, CDR1 is MDHEN and CDR2 SYDVKM. V shed 2 bases and J shed 8 bases, with 13 bases lying between them. The CDR3 sequence: CASSLGAGIDEQFF. The CDR3 nucleotides read TGTGCCAGCAGTTTAGGGGCAGGCATCGATGAGCAGTTCTTC. Full variable domain (rest looked up from reference TRBV28 and TRBJ2-1): DVKVTQSSRYLVKRTGEKVFLECVQDMDHENMFWYRQDPGLGLRLIYFSYDVKMKEKGDIPEGYSVSREKKERFSLILESASTNQTSMYLCASSLGAGIDEQFFGPGTRLTVL.

This clone was detected a few times. The rearrangement links TRBV18 to TRBJ1-1, with D possibly matching TRBD1 (5 bases). Deletions cut 1 base from V and 6 bases from J, with 9 bases between. The germline CDR1 and CDR2 sequences are KGHSH and LQKENI. The CDR3 extends over 13 amino acids. This chain's CDR3 is CASSPLETAEAFF. Here the CDR3 DNA reads TGTGCCAGCTCACCACTTGAGACAGCTGAAGCTTTCTTT.

This clone was observed a single time. The genes are TRBV11-2 and TRBJ2-2, with D tentatively TRBD1 (5 bases). V was trimmed by 2 bases and J by 3 bases, leaving 7 bases between them. CDR3 length: 14 amino acids. The germline CDR1 and CDR2 sequences are SGHAT and FQNNGV. CDR3 nucleotides: TGTGCCAGCAGCTTACAGGGTTACACCGGGGAGCTGTTTTTT. This encodes CASSLQGYTGELFF.

The rearrangement uses TRBV4-3 and TRBJ1-4, with D maybe TRBD1 (5 bases). CDR1 is LGHNA, CDR2 YSLEER, per germline. This CDR3 is built from 17 residues. V was clipped by 3 bases and J by 0 bases, with 14 bases between them. CDR3 nucleotide sequence: TGCGCCAGCAGCCAGCAGCACCCGACAGCAACTAATGAAAAACTGTTTTTT. It codes for CASSQQHPTATNEKLFF.

The gene calls are TRBV4-2 and TRBJ2-5; a possible D gene is TRBD2 (6 bases). The CDR3 has 15 residues. V lost 5 bases and J 3 bases, leaving 16 bases between the germline ends. In germline, CDR1 is LGHNA, CDR2 YNFKEQ. CDR3 sequence reads: CASSSSGGAKETQYF. Written as DNA, the CDR3 is TGTGCCAGCAGCTCTTCAGGCGGGGCCAAAGAGACCCAGTACTTC.

In this sample, this clone turned up a few times. The V call is TRBV28, the J call TRBJ2-7; TRBD1 aligns across 7 bases. There are 15 residues in the CDR3. Germline V gene lookup returns CDR1 MDHEN and CDR2 SYDVKM. Trimming removed 6 bases from V and 3 bases from J; junction bases left unmatched: 11. The CDR3 loop is CASRSQGVRVYEQYF. DNA of the CDR3: TGTGCCAGCAGGTCCCAGGGGGTGAGGGTCTACGAGCAGTACTTC. Filled out from reference TRBV28 and TRBJ2-7, the complete variable domain reads DVKVTQSSRYLVKRTGEKVFLECVQDMDHENMFWYRQDPGLGLRLIYFSYDVKMKEKGDIPEGYSVSREKKERFSLILESASTNQTSMYLCASRSQGVRVYEQYFGPGTRLTVT.

The rearrangement uses TRBV6-1 and TRBJ1-3; D is perhaps TRBD1 (6 bases). The CDR3 sequence is 16 residues long. The germline V gene has CDR1 MNHNS and CDR2 SASEGT. V lost 4 bases to trimming and J lost 4 bases, with 17 bases between them. CDR3 nucleotide sequence: TGTGCCAGCAGTGCTTTCTGGGGGCGCCCCGGAAACACCATATATTTT. Protein product: CASSAFWGRPGNTIYF.

Comment on this clone: The sample contains more than one DNA sequence encoding this CDR3. The J gene is TRBJ1-5, the V gene TRBV5-5; TRBD1 might be the D (5 bases). Per germline, CDR1 SGHKS and CDR2 YYEKEE (reference sequence). The V end lost 0 bases, the J end lost 9 bases, and 10 bases lay between the germline ends. The CDR3 extends over 13 amino acids. The CDR3, as DNA: TGTGCCAGCAGCTTGGAATGGGGGGGGCCCCAGCATTTT. Translating gives CASSLEWGGPQHF.

This chain uses TRBV19 with TRBJ2-5, with unresolved D. Germline V gene data show CDR1 as LNHDA and CDR2 as SQIVND (reference sequence). The CDR3 totals 13 residues. Trimming left V 4 bases short and J 3 bases short, with 9 bases between. The CDR3 DNA is TGTGCCAGTAGTACCTATCAAAAAGAGACCCAGTACTTC. This sequence encodes CASSTYQKETQYF.

V is TRBV7-2 and J is TRBJ2-6, with a tentative D call TRBD2 (6 bases). CDR1 and CDR2 (germline): SGHTA, FQGNSA. This CDR3 comprises 18 residues. Trimming removed 7 bases from V and 0 bases from J, with 19 bases in between. CDR3 residues: CASTLQAGRFSGANVLTF. Here the CDR3 DNA reads TGTGCCAGCACCCTTCAGGCGGGACGGTTCTCTGGGGCCAACGTCCTGACTTTC.

V is TRBV10-1 and J is TRBJ2-7; D is perhaps TRBD2 (5 bases). Germline values: CDR1 WNHNN, CDR2 SYGVQD (reference sequence). V lost 1 base, J lost 5 bases, and 9 bases lay in between. This CDR3 comprises 13 residues. The CDR3 here is CASSEFGGNEQYF. CDR3 in DNA: TGCGCCAGCAGTGAGTTCGGAGGTAACGAGCAGTACTTC.

CDR3: CASSQGQGSSGNTIYF. CDR3 bases: TGTGCCAGCAGCCAAGGACAGGGGAGCTCTGGAAACACCATATATTTT. V and J are TRBV4-2 and TRBJ1-3; 8 bases are shared with TRBD1. J gave up 0 bases and V 1 base, and 2 bases lay outside the gene matches. Germline V gives CDR1 LGHNA, CDR2 YNFKEQ. The CDR3 is 16 residues long.